The clone carrying this T cell receptor beta chain was observed a handful of times. Its antigen is undetermined. This entry comes from a study of vaccination and CD4 T cells after COVID-19. The CDR3 has 16 residues. V was pared by 1 base and J by 4 bases, with 11 bases between. Germline CDR1 is LNHNV and CDR2 is YYDKDF (reference sequence). The Oncomine TCR Beta short-read assay generated sequence data from the DNA of cultured CD4+ T cells. TCRdb re-derived calls from the PCR reads in MiXCR, one entry per CDR3 protein. This table has about 14,000 distinct CDR3 sequences, over 25% appearing once. The sample's treatment: approximately nine-day PBMC culture with coronavirus spike peptide pools or control peptides (ViraFEST assay).

The starting material was CD4+ T cells from blood, cultured in vitro, obtained before SARS-CoV-2 vaccination. The TCR originated in a human donor who received a COVID-19 vaccine. The chain has TRBV15 and TRBJ2-6; D tentatively reads TRBD1 or TRBD2 (5 bases each). CDR3: CATSRGPGTGANVLTF. The CDR3 DNA reads TGTGCCACCAGCAGAGGGCCAGGGACCGGGGCCAACGTCCTGACTTTC.